A single sample gave rise to the 18 T cell receptor beta chains below, sequenced in a study of shared clonotypes between healthy human individuals. The naive CD8 fraction comprised CD45RO-negative cells positively selected for CCR7 and excluded terminally differentiated effector memory CD45RA+ cells. This table comes from immunoSEQ multiplex PCR, and its TCRdb copy is limited to in-frame clones, with some not included. The repertoire holds some 2.1 million clones, just over 90% seen once, with about 1.6% in the top ten. Sequencing used naive CD8+ T cells from PBMCs. The receptors derive from a young man in good health. Some clones in this sample may be carry-over from other donors' samples.

This chain joins TRBV6-1 and TRBJ1-1; 7 bases are a match to TRBD1. The CDR3 totals 18 residues. The V and J ends lost 1 base and 0 bases, in that order; junction bases with no gene match: 11. The germline CDR1 and CDR2 sequences are MNHNS and SASEGT. The CDR3 region is CASSEELQGGYMNTEAFF. CDR3 in DNA: TGTGCCAGCAGTGAAGAGTTGCAGGGGGGTTACATGAACACTGAAGCTTTCTTT.

The chain recombines TRBV27 with TRBJ1-1; 8 bases map to TRBD1. In germline, CDR1 is MNHEY, CDR2 SMNVEV (reference sequence). The V and J ends lost 3 bases and 6 bases, in that order; junction bases with no gene match: 6. The CDR3 spans 14 residues. CDR3 protein: CASSLGTGSSEAFF. In DNA form, the CDR3 reads TGTGCCAGCAGTTTGGGGACAGGCTCGTCTGAAGCTTTCTTT.

The chain uses TRBV5-1 and TRBJ2-3; possibly TRBD1 for D (6 bases). With 3 bases removed from V and 4 bases from J, the gap between germline ends came to 12 bases. The length of the CDR3 is 14 residues. Germline V gives CDR1 SGHRS, CDR2 YFSETQ. CDR3 nucleotide sequence: TGCGCCAGCAGCTATACGACAGGTCCAGATACGCAGTATTTT. Its protein is CASSYTTGPDTQYF.

This clone was counted between two and nine times. The V and J genes are TRBV6-4 and TRBJ1-2; no clear D gene. Germline loops: CDR1 MRHNA, CDR2 SNTAGT. CDR3 size: 12 residues. V dropped 5 bases and J dropped 8 bases, with 12 bases sitting between them. The CDR3 sequence: CASSRKREGYTF. CDR3 DNA sequence: TGTGCCAGCAGTAGAAAAAGGGAAGGCTACACCTTC.

The sample holds one count of this clone. The V gene is TRBV9, the J gene TRBJ1-3; 10 positions agree with TRBD1. The CDR3 sequence is 16 residues long. Germline trimming cut 4 bases from V and 2 bases from J; bases unmatched to any gene: 6. The germline V gene has CDR1 SGDLS and CDR2 YYNGEE. CDR3 nucleotides: TGTGCCAGCAGCAACCGACAGGGGGCCCCTGGAAACACCATATATTTT. Translated, it gives CASSNRQGAPGNTIYF. Looking up the rest from reference TRBV9 and TRBJ1-3 gives the full variable domain: DSGVTQTPKHLITATGQRVTLRCSPRSGDLSVYWYQQSLDQGLQFLIQYYNGEERAKGNILERFSAQQFPDLHSELNLSSLELGDSALYFCASSNRQGAPGNTIYFGEGSWLTVV.

The chain links TRBV19 to TRBJ2-7; 9 bases match TRBD1. V lost 5 bases to trimming and J lost 2 bases; unmatched junction nucleotides: 4. This CDR3 has 14 amino acids. CDR1 is LNHDA and CDR2 is SQIVND in the germline V gene (reference sequence). The CDR3 sequence is CASSRTGVPYEQYF. In DNA form, the CDR3 reads TGTGCCAGTAGTCGGACAGGGGTCCCCTACGAGCAGTACTTC.

The chain uses TRBV7-9 and TRBJ2-7, with 9 bases identical to TRBD1. This CDR3 comprises 13 residues. J lost 5 bases, V lost 5 bases, and 4 bases had no gene match. Germline-derived CDR1 and CDR2 are SEHNR and FQNEAQ (reference sequence). The CDR3 DNA sequence: TGTGCCAGCAGCCGGGACAGGGTAGACGAGCAGTACTTC. It codes for CASSRDRVDEQYF.

The rearrangement uses TRBV7-8 and TRBJ2-7, with no clear D. This CDR3 is 16 amino acids long. From germline, CDR1 is SGHVS and CDR2 FQNEAQ. Trimming removed 1 base from V and 0 bases from J, with 13 bases in between. CDR3 protein: CASSLEGGYSSYEQYF. The CDR3 DNA follows: TGTGCCAGCAGCTTAGAGGGCGGCTATAGCTCCTACGAGCAGTACTTC.

The chain employs TRBV27 and TRBJ2-1, with 10 bases matching TRBD2. V trimming: 1 base; J trimming: 6 bases; junction bases outside the gene matches: 6. The CDR3 is made up of 16 amino acids. Germline CDR1 MNHEY, CDR2 SMNVEV (reference sequence). CDR3 loop: CASSLWASGRGNEQFF. CDR3 nucleotides: TGTGCCAGCAGTTTATGGGCTAGCGGGAGAGGCAATGAGCAGTTCTTC.

V is TRBV9 and J is TRBJ2-1, with TRBD2 matching over 12 bases. V gave up 4 bases and J gave up 8 bases; unmatched junction bases: 10. From germline, CDR1 is SGDLS and CDR2 YYNGEE. The CDR3 runs 16 residues. This chain's CDR3 is CASSPTLAGGPHEQFF. Written as DNA, the CDR3 is TGTGCCAGCAGCCCAACGCTAGCGGGAGGGCCACATGAGCAGTTCTTC.

This chain uses TRBV18 with TRBJ1-1; D perhaps matches TRBD1 (5 bases). The germline gives CDR1 KGHSH, CDR2 LQKENI. V lost 4 bases to trimming and J lost 1 base, with 10 bases between them. This CDR3 spans 14 amino acids. The CDR3 DNA sequence: TGTGCCAGCTCACTCAGGGTAACGAACACTGAAGCTTTCTTT. Residues: CASSLRVTNTEAFF.

The chain carries TRBV11-1 and TRBJ2-1; D call uncertain. The CDR3 length is 12 residues. The ends were cut back, 3 bases at V and 5 bases at J, with 5 bases in the middle. CDR1 SGHAT and CDR2 FQDESV come from the germline V gene (reference sequence). CDR3 coding DNA: TGTGCCAGCAGCTTGGAAAACAATGAGCAGTTCTTC. Residues: CASSLENNEQFF. Full variable domain (outside the CDR3, taken from reference TRBV11-1 and TRBJ2-1): EAEVAQSPRYKITEKSQAVAFWCDPISGHATLYWYRQILGQGPELLVQFQDESVVDDSQLPKDRFSAERLKGVDSTLKIQPAELGDSAMYLCASSLENNEQFFGPGTRLTVL.

This clone occurred once. In DNA form, the CDR3 reads TGTGCCAGCAGCTCGGGGCGATACTACGAGCAGTACTTC. It specifies CASSSGRYYEQYF. This chain uses TRBV7-2 with TRBJ2-7; TRBD1 or TRBD2 may be the D gene (5 bases each). Germline V CDR1 and CDR2: SGHTA, FQGNSA. The CDR3 sequence is 13 residues long. Trimming pared 4 bases from V and 3 bases from J, leaving 10 bases between.

The chain combines TRBV11-1 with TRBJ2-7, with 11 positions matching TRBD1. Germline assignment: CDR1 SGHAT and CDR2 FQDESV (reference sequence). The CDR3 has 16 amino acids. Germline trimming cut 2 bases from V and 0 bases from J; bases unmatched to any gene: 3. The CDR3, as DNA: TGTGCCAGCAGCTTATCCGGGACAGGGGGCTCCTACGAGCAGTACTTC. This translates into CASSLSGTGGSYEQYF.

The chain recombines TRBV20-1 with TRBJ2-1; D call uncertain. The CDR3 spans 11 residues. The germline CDR1 and CDR2 sequences are DFQATT and SNEGSKA (reference sequence). The germline V and J ends were trimmed by 5 bases and 4 bases, with 6 bases remaining between them. CDR3 sequence (DNA): TGCAGTGCTGGGGATTACAATGAGCAGTTCTTC. As protein: CSAGDYNEQFF.

This chain uses TRBV7-2 with TRBJ2-3, with D possibly being TRBD1 or TRBD2 (5 bases each). This CDR3 is 16 amino acids long. Germline V gives CDR1 SGHTA, CDR2 FQGNSA. V lost 5 bases, J lost 7 bases, and 22 bases lay in between. The CDR3 DNA is TGTGCCAGCAGCCGTAGACAGATGGAGGATATGTATACGCAGTATTTT. Encoded protein: CASSRRQMEDMYTQYF.

The rearrangement joins TRBV27 to TRBJ2-7; D ambiguous. The V gene lost 2 bases and the J gene lost 5 bases, with 13 bases spanning the gap. The CDR3 covers 14 residues. Germline CDR1 and CDR2: MNHEY and SMNVEV (reference sequence). CDR3 in DNA: TGTGCCAGCAGTTTAGTGCAGAGTTCGGACGAGCAGTACTTC. Protein: CASSLVQSSDEQYF.

This chain joins TRBV30 and TRBJ2-5; D is ambiguous. Trimming pared 1 base from V and 8 bases from J, leaving 17 bases between. CDR3 length equals 14 residues. Germline loops: CDR1 GTSNPN, CDR2 SVGIG (reference sequence). In nucleotides, the CDR3 is TGTGCCTGGAGTGAGAAGAGAGAGGCGATCACCCAGTACTTC. Its translation is CAWSEKREAITQYF.